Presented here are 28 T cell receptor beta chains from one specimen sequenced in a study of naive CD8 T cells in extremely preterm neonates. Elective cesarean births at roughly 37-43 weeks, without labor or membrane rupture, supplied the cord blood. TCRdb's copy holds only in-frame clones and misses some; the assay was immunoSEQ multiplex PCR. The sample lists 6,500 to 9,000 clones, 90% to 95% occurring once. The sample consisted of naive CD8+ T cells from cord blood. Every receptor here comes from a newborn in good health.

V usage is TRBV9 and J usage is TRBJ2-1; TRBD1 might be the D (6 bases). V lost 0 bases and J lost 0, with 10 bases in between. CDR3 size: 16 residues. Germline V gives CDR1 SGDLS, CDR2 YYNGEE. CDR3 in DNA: TGTGCCAGCAGCGTAGGACAGGTCAGCTCCTACAATGAGCAGTTCTTC. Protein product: CASSVGQVSSYNEQFF.

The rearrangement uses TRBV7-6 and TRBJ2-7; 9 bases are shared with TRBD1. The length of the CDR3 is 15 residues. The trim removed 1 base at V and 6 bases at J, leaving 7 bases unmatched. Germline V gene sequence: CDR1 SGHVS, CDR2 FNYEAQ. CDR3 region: CASSLGGQGKGEQYF. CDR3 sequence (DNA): TGTGCCAGCAGCTTAGGGGGACAGGGAAAGGGCGAGCAGTACTTC. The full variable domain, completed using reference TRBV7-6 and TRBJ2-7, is GAGVSQSPRYKVTKRGQDVALRCDPISGHVSLYWYRQALGQGPEFLTYFNYEAQQDKSGLPNDRFSAERPEGSISTLTIQRTEQRDSAMYRCASSLGGQGKGEQYFGPGTRLTVT.

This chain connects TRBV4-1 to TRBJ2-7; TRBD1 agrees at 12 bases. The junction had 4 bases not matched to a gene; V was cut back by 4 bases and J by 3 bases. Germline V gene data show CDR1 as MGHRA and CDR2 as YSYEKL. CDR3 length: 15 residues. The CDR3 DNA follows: TGCGCCAGCAGCCCCGGGACAGGGGGCGGCTACGAGCAGTACTTC. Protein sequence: CASSPGTGGGYEQYF.

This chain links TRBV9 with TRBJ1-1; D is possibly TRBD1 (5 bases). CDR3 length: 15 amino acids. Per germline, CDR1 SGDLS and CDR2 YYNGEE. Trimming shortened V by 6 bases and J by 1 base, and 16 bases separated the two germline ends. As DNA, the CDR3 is TGTGCCAGCACGCGCGGGGACTGGGGGAACACTGAAGCTTTCTTT. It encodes CASTRGDWGNTEAFF.

The CDR3 loop reads CASSQDRRGSSYNEQFF. As DNA, the CDR3 is TGCGCCAGCAGCCAAGACCGACGGGGAAGCTCCTACAATGAGCAGTTCTTC. J is TRBJ2-1 and V is TRBV4-3; D may be TRBD2 (5 bases). CDR3 length equals 17 residues. The V end lost 0 bases, the J end lost 0 bases, and 12 bases lay between the germline ends. CDR1 and CDR2 (germline): LGHNA, YSLEER.

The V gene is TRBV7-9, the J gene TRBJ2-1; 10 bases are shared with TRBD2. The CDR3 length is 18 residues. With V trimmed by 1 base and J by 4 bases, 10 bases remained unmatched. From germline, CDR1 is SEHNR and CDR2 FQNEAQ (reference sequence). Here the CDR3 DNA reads TGTGCCAGCAGCTTAGAAGCTAGCGGGAGATCTAGATACAATGAGCAGTTCTTC. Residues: CASSLEASGRSRYNEQFF.

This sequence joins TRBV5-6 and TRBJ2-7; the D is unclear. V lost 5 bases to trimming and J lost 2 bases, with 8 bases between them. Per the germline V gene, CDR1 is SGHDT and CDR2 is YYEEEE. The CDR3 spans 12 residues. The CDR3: CASRGQAYEQYF. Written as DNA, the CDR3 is TGTGCCAGCAGAGGCCAGGCCTACGAGCAGTACTTC.

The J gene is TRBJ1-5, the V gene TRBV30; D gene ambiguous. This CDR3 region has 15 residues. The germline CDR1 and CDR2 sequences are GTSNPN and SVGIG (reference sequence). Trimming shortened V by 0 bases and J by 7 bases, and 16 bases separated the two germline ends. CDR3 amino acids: CAWSVGGGGKQPQHF. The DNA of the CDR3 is TGTGCCTGGAGTGTAGGCGGCGGAGGGAAGCAGCCCCAGCATTTT. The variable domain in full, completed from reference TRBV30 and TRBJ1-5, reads SQTIHQWPATLVQPVGSPLSLECTVEGTSNPNLYWYRQAAGRGLQLLFYSVGIGQISSEVPQNLSASRPQDRQFILSSKKLLLSDSGFYLCAWSVGGGGKQPQHFGDGTRLSIL.

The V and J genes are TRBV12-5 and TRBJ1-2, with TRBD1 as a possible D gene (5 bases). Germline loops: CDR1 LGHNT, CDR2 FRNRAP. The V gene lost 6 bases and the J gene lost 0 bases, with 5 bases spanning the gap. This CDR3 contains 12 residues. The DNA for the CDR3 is TGTGCTAGTGGGGACACTAACTATGGCTACACCTTC. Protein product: CASGDTNYGYTF.

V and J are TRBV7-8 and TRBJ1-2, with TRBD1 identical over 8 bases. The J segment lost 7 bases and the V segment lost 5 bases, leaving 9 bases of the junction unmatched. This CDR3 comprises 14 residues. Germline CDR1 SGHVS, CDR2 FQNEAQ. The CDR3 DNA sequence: TGTGCCAGCAGCGCAAGGCAGGGGGCGGGTGGCTACACCTTC. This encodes CASSARQGAGGYTF. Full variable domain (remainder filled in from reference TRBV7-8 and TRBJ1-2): GAGVSQSPRYKVAKRGQDVALRCDPISGHVSLFWYQQALGQGPEFLTYFQNEAQLDKSGLPSDRFFAERPEGSVSTLKIQRTQQEDSAVYLCASSARQGAGGYTFGSGTRLTVV.

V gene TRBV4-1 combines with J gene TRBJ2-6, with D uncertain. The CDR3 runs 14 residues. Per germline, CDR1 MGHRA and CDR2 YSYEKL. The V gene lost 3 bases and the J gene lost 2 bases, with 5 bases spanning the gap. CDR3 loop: CASSQGPGANVLTF. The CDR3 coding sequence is TGCGCCAGCAGCCAGGGCCCTGGGGCCAACGTCCTGACTTTC.

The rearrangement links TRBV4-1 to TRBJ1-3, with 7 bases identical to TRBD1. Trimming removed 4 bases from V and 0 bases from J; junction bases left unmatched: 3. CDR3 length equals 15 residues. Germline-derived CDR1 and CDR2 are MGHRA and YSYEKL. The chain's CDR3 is CASSLRDSSGNTIYF. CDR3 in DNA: TGCGCCAGCAGCCTTCGGGACAGCTCTGGAAACACCATATATTTT.

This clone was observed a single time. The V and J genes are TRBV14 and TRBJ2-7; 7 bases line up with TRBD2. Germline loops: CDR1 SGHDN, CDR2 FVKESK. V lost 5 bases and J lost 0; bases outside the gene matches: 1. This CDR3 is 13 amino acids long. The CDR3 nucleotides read TGTGCCAGCAGCTGGACTAGCTCCTACGAGCAGTACTTC. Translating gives CASSWTSSYEQYF.

In DNA form, the CDR3 reads TGCGCCAGCAGGCCCGAGCGGAAGACCTATGGCTACACCTTC. This sequence encodes CASRPERKTYGYTF. The chain carries TRBV10-2 and TRBJ1-2; D is unresolved. CDR1 and CDR2 from the germline V gene are WSHSY and SAAADI. The V gene lost 6 bases and the J gene lost 4 bases, with 15 bases spanning the gap. The CDR3 is made up of 14 amino acids.

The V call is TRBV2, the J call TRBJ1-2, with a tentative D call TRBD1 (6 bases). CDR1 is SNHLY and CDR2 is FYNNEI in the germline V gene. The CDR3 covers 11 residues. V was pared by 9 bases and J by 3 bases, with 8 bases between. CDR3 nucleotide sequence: TGTGCCAGAGGGGGGGACTATGGCTACACCTTC. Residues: CARGGDYGYTF.

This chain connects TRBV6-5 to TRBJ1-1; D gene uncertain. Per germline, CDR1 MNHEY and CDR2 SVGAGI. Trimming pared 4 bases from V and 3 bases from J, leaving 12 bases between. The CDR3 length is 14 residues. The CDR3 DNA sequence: TGTGCCAGCAGTTCCAGCATCGGGGACACTGAAGCTTTCTTT. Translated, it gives CASSSSIGDTEAFF.

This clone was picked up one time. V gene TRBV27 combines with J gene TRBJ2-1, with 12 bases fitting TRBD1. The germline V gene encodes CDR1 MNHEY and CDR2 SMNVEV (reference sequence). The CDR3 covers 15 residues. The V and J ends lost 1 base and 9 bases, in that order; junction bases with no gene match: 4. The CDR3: CASSLFRDRGLEQFF. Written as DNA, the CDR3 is TGTGCCAGCAGTTTATTCCGGGACAGGGGGCTTGAGCAGTTCTTC.

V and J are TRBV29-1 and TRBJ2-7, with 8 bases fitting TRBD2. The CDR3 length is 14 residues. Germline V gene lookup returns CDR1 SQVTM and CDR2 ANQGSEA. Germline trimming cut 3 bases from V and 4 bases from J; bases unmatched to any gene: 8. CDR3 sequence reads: CSVESGRGAYEQYF. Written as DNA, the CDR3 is TGCAGCGTTGAGAGTGGGCGGGGGGCTTACGAGCAGTACTTC.

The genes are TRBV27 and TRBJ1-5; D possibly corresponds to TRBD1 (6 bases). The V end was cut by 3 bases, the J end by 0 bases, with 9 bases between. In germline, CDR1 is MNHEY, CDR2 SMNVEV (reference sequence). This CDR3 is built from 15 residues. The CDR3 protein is CASSFTGFSNQPQHF. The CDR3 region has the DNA TGTGCCAGCAGTTTCACAGGGTTTAGCAATCAGCCCCAGCATTTT.

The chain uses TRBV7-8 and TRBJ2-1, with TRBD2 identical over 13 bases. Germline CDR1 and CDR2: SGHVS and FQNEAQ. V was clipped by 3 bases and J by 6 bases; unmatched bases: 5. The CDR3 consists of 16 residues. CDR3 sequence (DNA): TGTGCCAGCAGCTTTAGACTAGCGGGAGGAAGCAATGAGCAGTTCTTC. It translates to CASSFRLAGGSNEQFF.

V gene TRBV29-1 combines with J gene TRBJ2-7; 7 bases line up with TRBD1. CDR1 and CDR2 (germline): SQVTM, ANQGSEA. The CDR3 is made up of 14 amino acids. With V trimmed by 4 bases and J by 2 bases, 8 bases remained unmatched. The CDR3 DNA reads TGCAGCGTTGTGAACAGGGGCAAAACCTACGAGCAGTACTTC. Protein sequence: CSVVNRGKTYEQYF.

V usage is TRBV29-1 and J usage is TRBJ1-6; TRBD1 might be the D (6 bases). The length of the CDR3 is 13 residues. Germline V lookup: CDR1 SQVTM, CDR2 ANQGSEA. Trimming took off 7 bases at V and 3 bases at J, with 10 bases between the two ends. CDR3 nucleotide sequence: TGCAGCGCACGGGACAACTATAATTCACCCCTCCACTTT. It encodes CSARDNYNSPLHF.

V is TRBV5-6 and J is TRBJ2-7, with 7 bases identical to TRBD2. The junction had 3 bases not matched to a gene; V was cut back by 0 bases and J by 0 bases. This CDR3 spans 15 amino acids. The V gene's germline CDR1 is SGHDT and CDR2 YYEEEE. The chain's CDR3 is CASSLEWGGSYEQYF. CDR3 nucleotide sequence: TGTGCCAGCAGCTTGGAGTGGGGGGGCTCCTACGAGCAGTACTTC.

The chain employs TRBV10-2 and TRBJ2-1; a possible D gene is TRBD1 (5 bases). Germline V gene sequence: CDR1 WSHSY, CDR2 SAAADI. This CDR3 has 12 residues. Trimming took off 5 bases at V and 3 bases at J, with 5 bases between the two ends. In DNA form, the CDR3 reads TGCGCCAGCAGTACAGGCTACAATGAGCAGTTCTTC. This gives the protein CASSTGYNEQFF.

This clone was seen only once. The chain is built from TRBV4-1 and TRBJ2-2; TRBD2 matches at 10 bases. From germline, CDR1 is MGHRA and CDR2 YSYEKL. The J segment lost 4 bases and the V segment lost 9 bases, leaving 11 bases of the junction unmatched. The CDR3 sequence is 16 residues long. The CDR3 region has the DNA TGCGCCAGTGGACTAGCGGAGCCCTCGGGCACCGGGGAGCTGTTTTTT. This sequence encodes CASGLAEPSGTGELFF.

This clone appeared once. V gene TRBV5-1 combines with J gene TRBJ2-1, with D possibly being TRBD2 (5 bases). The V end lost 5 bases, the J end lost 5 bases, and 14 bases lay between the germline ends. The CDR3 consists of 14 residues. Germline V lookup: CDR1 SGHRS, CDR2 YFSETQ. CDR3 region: CASRSLEEDNEQFF. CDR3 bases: TGCGCCAGCAGGTCCCTAGAGGAGGACAATGAGCAGTTCTTC. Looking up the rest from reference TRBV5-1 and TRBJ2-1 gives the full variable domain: KAGVTQTPRYLIKTRGQQVTLSCSPISGHRSVSWYQQTPGQGLQFLFEYFSETQRNKGNFPGRFSGRQFSNSRSEMNVSTLELGDSALYLCASRSLEEDNEQFFGPGTRLTVL.

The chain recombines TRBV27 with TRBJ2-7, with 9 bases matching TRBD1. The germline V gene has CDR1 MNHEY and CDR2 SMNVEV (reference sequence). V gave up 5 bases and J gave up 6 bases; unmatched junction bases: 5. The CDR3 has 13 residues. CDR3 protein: CASSHLTGGEQYF. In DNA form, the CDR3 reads TGTGCCAGCAGTCACCTGACAGGGGGCGAGCAGTACTTC.

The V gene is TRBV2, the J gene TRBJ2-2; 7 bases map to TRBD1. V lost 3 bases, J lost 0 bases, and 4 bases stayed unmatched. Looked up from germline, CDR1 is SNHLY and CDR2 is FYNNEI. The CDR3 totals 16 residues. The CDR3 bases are TGTGCCAGCAGTGACTCCGGGACAGCGAACACCGGGGAGCTGTTTTTT. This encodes CASSDSGTANTGELFF.